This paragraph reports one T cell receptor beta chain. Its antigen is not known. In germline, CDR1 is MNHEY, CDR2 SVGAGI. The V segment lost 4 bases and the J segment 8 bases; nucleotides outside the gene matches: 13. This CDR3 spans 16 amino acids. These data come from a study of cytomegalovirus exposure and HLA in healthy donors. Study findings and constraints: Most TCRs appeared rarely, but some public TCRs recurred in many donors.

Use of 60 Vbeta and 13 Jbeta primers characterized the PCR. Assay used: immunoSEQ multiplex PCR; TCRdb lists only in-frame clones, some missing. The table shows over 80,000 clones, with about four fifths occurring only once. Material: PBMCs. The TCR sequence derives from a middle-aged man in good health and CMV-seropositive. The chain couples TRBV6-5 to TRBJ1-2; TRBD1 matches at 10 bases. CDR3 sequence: CASSLIRDRGVRGYTF. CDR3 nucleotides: TGTGCCAGCAGTTTGATCCGGGACAGGGGAGTGAGGGGCTACACCTTC.